Listed below are T cell receptor beta chains from one sample, sequenced in a study of T-cell reconstitution after alpha-beta-depleted transplantation in children. MiXCR was run by TCRdb on the PCR reads, yielding one entry per CDR3 protein. Here the sample spans about 420,000 distinct CDR3 sequences, roughly a tenth being singletons. Sequencing used PBMCs from the stem cell graft donor, obtained from the stem cell graft. The receptor set was obtained from a human donor who donated a stem cell graft to a child with acute myeloid leukemia. Both conserved end residues are part of each CDR3. The order of the fields is CDR3 DNA, CDR3 protein, clone size, J gene, V gene, D gene. A D gene is named only where the DNA matches it firmly. Clone size is shown for a subset of rows, as once, few, many or a class of expanded clone.

TGCAGCGTTGTGCGCAGGTTGAACACTGAAGCTTTCTTT | CSVVRRLNTEAFF | many | TRBJ1-1 | TRBV29-1 | NA
TGCGCCAGCAGCCCCCGTCGGGCAGGGGGGGGAGAAGAGACCCAGTACTTC | CASSPRRAGGGEETQYF | few | TRBJ2-5 | TRBV5-1 | NA
TGTGCCAGCAGCCAAGTTAGGGGCAGACAAGAGACCCAGTACTTC | CASSQVRGRQETQYF | few | TRBJ2-5 | TRBV3-1 | NA
TGTGCCAGCAGCGGGGCGGGCCCTGGAAACACAGATACGCAGTATTTT | CASSGAGPGNTDTQYF | many | TRBJ2-3 | TRBV7-2 | NA
TGTGCCATCAGTGAGTCTGCCCCAGGACTAGCCGGACATGAGCAGTTCTTC | CAISESAPGLAGHEQFF | NA | TRBJ2-1 | TRBV10-3 | TRBD2
TGTGCCAGCAGCCAACGGGTGGGGGGAGATACGCAGTATTTT | CASSQRVGGDTQYF | many | TRBJ2-3 | TRBV6-2/TRBV6-3 | NA
TGTGCCAGCAGTAGCCGGGACGGCACAGATACGCAGTATTTT | CASSSRDGTDTQYF | NA | TRBJ2-3 | TRBV6-1 | NA
TGCGCCAGCAGCCCAAGACTAGCGGCCTCTTACAATGAGCAGTTCTTC | CASSPRLAASYNEQFF | many | TRBJ2-1 | TRBV5-1 | TRBD2
TGCAGTGCTCAACCGGGGGGAGGGCTCGGATCGGCCTCCTACAATGAGCAGTTCTTC | CSAQPGGGLGSASYNEQFF | few | TRBJ2-1 | TRBV20-1 | TRBD2
TGCGCCAGCAGCTCTGGACAGGGGGCGAGGGGCTACACCTTC | CASSSGQGARGYTF | many | TRBJ1-2 | TRBV5-1 | TRBD1
TGTGCCAGCTCACCGGAGACGGTCGCCTACGAGCAGTACTTC | CASSPETVAYEQYF | NA | TRBJ2-7 | TRBV18 | NA
TGCGCCAGCAGCCAAGAAGTCCGGGCATCAGGGTCCAACGTCCTGACTTTC | CASSQEVRASGSNVLTF | NA | TRBJ2-6 | TRBV4-3 | NA
TGTGCCAGCAGCGTAATACTCGCAGGCACTGAAGCTTTCTTT | CASSVILAGTEAFF | few | TRBJ1-1 | TRBV7-2 | NA
TGCAGTGCTAGAGGACGGACAGGCCTTTACAATGAGCAGTTCTTC | CSARGRTGLYNEQFF | NA | TRBJ2-1 | TRBV20-1 | TRBD1
TGTGCCAGCAGTTACGATTGGGACACTGAAGCTTTCTTT | CASSYDWDTEAFF | NA | TRBJ1-1 | TRBV6-5 | NA
TGTGCCAGCAGCCCCAGGGAGTACCAAGAGACCCAGTACTTC | CASSPREYQETQYF | NA | TRBJ2-5 | TRBV7-9 | NA
TGTGCCAGCAGGCAGTATCAGCGGGACACAGATACGCAGTATTTC | CASRQYQRDTDTQYF | NA | TRBJ2-3 | TRBV7-6 | NA
TGCAGCGACACTAGACTAGCGGGAGGGGGGTACGAGCAGTACTTC | CSDTRLAGGGYEQYF | NA | TRBJ2-7 | TRBV29-1 | TRBD2
TGTGCCAGCAGTTTATATAGCGGGAGCCCCACAGATACGCAGTATTTT | CASSLYSGSPTDTQYF | many | TRBJ2-3 | TRBV27 | TRBD2
TGTGCCAGCAGCCACGGTCCCGGACTCTATGGCTACACCTTC | CASSHGPGLYGYTF | few | TRBJ1-2 | TRBV7-9 | NA
TGCAGTGCCGTGGGGGCCTACTATGGCTACACCTTC | CSAVGAYYGYTF | few | TRBJ1-2 | TRBV20-1 | NA
TGTGCCAGCACCCTCGGGACTAGCGGACTCTACGAGCAGTACTTC | CASTLGTSGLYEQYF | NA | TRBJ2-7 | TRBV13 | TRBD2
TGTGCCAGCAGCTTGGCTAAAGGACAGCCGAACACTGAAGCTTTCTTT | CASSLAKGQPNTEAFF | NA | TRBJ1-1 | TRBV11-3 | NA
TGTGCCAGCAGACCGGCAGAAACTCCCTACGAGCAGTACTTC | CASRPAETPYEQYF | NA | TRBJ2-7 | TRBV12-3/TRBV12-4 | NA
TGTGCCAGCGGAACCAACACGAACACCGGGGAGCTGTTTTTT | CASGTNTNTGELFF | few | TRBJ2-2 | TRBV12-3/TRBV12-4 | NA
TGTGCCAGCCAACCCCAGGGCGCAGATACGCAGTATTTT | CASQPQGADTQYF | NA | TRBJ2-3 | TRBV18 | NA
TGTGCCAGCAGTTTCCCCAGGGGAGGGACAAGCAACGGGGAGCTGTTTTTT | CASSFPRGGTSNGELFF | NA | TRBJ2-2 | TRBV12-3/TRBV12-4 | NA
TGTGCCAGCAGCTTTTCTTTTGCCTCTGGAAACACCATATATTTT | CASSFSFASGNTIYF | NA | TRBJ1-3 | TRBV7-6 | NA
TGTGCCAGCAGTTTGGGGGGAGTCTACGAGCAGTACTTC | CASSLGGVYEQYF | many | TRBJ2-7 | TRBV6-2/TRBV6-3 | NA
TGTGCCAGCAGTTCCGAACAGGCCACCTACAATGAGCAGTTCTTC | CASSSEQATYNEQFF | NA | TRBJ2-1 | TRBV6-2/TRBV6-3 | NA
TGTGCCAGCAGCTTAACGTCCCACGGGGATGAGCAGTTCTTC | CASSLTSHGDEQFF | many | TRBJ2-1 | TRBV7-3 | NA
TGTGCCAGCAGTTCATCGCTTGGGGGCGAGCAGTACTTC | CASSSSLGGEQYF | few | TRBJ2-7 | TRBV6-2/TRBV6-3 | NA